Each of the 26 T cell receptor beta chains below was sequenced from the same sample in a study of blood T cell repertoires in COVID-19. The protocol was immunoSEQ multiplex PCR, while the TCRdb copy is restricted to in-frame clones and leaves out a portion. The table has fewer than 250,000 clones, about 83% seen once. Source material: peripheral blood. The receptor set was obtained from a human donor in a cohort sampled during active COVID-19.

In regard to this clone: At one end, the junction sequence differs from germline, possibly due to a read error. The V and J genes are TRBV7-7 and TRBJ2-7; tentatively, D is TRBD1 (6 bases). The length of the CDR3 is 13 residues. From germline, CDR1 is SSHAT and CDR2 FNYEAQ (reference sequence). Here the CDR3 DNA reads TGTGCTAGCAGCTTAGTCGAAGACAGGGAGCAGTACTTC. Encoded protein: CASSLVEDREQYF.

The CDR3 bases are TGTGCCAGCAGCTTGGTAGCAAATGAAAAACTGTTTTTT. Amino acid sequence: CASSLVANEKLFF. J is TRBJ1-4 and V is TRBV5-5; D not certain. This CDR3 spans 13 amino acids. Trimming cost V 0 bases and J 5 bases, with 5 bases left between them. CDR1 SGHKS and CDR2 YYEKEE come from the germline V gene (reference sequence).

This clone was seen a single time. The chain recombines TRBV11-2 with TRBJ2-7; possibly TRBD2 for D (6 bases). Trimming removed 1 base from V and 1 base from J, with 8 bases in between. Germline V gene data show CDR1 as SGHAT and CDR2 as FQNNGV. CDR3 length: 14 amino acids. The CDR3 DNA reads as TGTGCCAGCAGCTTAGTCGGGGGTTCCTACGAGCAGTACTTC. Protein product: CASSLVGGSYEQYF.

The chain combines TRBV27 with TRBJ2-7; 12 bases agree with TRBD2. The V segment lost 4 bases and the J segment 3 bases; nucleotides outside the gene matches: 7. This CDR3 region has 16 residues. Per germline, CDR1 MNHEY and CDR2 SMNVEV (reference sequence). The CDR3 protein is CASSWTSGEGFYEQYF. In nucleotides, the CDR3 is TGTGCCAGCAGTTGGACTAGCGGGGAGGGGTTCTACGAGCAGTACTTC.

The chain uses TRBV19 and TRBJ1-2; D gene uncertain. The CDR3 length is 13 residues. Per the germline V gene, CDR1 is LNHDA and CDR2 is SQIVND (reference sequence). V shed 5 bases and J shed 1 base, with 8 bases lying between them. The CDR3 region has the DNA TGTGCCAGTAGTTTTCAGGTTAACTATGGCTACACCTTC. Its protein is CASSFQVNYGYTF.

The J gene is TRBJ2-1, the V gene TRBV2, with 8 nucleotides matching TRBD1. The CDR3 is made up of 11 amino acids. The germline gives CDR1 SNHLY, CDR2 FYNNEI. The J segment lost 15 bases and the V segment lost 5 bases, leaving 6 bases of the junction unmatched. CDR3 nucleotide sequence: TGTGCCAGCAGTCCAGGGGGCGCGCGGTTCTTC. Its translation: CASSPGGARFF.

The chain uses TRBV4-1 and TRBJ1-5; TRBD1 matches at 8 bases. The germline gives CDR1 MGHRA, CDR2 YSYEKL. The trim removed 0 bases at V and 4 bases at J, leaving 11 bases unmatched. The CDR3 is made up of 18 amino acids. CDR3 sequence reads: CASSQEAGGSTTNQPQHF. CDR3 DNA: TGCGCCAGCAGCCAAGAGGCAGGGGGCTCCACCACGAATCAGCCCCAGCATTTT.

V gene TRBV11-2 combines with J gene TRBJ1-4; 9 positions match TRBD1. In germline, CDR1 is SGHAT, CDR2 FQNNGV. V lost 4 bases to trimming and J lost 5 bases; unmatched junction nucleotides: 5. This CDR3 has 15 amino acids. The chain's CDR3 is CASSSSGQGNEKLFF. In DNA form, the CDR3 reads TGTGCCAGCAGCTCATCGGGACAGGGCAATGAAAAACTGTTTTTT.

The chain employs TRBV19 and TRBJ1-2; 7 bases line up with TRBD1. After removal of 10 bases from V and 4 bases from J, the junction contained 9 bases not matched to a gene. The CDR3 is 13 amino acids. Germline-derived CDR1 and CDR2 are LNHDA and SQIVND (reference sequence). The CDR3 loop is CATKRQGSYGYTF. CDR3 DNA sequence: TGTGCCACAAAAAGACAGGGCTCCTATGGCTACACCTTC.

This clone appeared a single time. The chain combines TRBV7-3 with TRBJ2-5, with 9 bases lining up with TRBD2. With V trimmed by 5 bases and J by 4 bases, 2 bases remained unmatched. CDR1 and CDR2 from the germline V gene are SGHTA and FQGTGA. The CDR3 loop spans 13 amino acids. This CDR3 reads CASSLGLAETQYF. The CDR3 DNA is TGTGCCAGCAGCCTGGGACTAGCAGAGACCCAGTACTTC.

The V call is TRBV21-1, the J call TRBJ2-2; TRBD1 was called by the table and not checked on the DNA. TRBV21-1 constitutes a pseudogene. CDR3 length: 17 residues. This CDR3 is CASSKDQGFRDTGELFF. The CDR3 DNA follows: TGTGCCAGCAGCAAAGACCAGGGGTTTAGGGACACCGGGGAGCTGTTTTTT.

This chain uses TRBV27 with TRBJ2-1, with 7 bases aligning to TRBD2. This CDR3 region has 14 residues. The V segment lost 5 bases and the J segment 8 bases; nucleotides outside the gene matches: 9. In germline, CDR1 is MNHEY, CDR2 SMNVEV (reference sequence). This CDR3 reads CASSLGTIGDEQFF. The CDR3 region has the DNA TGTGCCAGCAGTCTCGGGACTATTGGCGATGAGCAGTTCTTC.

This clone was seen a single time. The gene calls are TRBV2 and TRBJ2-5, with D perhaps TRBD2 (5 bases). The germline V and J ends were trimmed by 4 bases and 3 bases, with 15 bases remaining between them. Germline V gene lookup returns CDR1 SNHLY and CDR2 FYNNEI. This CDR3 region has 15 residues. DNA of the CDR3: TGTGCCAGCAGTGGAGGGCCAATATCCAAAGAGACCCAGTACTTC. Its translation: CASSGGPISKETQYF. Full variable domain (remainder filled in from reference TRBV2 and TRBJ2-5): EPEVTQTPSHQVTQMGQEVILRCVPISNHLYFYWYRQILGQKVEFLVSFYNNEISEKSEIFDDQFSVERPDGSNFTLKIRSTKLEDSAMYFCASSGGPISKETQYFGPGTRLLVL.

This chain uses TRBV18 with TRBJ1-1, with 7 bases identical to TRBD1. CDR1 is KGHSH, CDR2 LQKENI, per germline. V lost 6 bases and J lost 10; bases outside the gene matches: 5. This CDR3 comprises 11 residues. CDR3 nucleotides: TGTGCCAGCTCTTTCCGGGACAGAGCTTTCTTT. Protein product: CASSFRDRAFF.

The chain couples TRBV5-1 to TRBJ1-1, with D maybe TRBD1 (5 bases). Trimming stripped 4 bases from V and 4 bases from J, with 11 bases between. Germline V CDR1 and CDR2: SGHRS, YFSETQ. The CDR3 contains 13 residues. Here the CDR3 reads CASSPGHSTEAFF. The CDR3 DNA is TGCGCCAGCAGCCCCGGACATAGCACTGAAGCTTTCTTT.

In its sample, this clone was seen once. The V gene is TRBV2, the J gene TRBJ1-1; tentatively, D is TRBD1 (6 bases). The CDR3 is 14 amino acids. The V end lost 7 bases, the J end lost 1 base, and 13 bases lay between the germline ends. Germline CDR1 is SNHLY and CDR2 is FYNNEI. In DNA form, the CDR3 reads TGTGCCAGCACCTCACAGGGAACGAACACTGAAGCTTTCTTT. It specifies CASTSQGTNTEAFF.

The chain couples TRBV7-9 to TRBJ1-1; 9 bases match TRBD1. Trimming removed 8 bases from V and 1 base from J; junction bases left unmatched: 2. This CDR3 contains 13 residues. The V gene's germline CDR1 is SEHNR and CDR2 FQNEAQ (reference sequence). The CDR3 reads CASSQGANTEAFF. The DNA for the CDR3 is TGTGCCAGCTCACAGGGGGCGAACACTGAAGCTTTCTTT.

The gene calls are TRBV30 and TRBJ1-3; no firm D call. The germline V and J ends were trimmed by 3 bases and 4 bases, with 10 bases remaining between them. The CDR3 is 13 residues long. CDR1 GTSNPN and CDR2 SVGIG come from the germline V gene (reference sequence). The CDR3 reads CAWSTQTGNTIYF. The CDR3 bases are TGTGCCTGGAGCACACAAACAGGAAACACCATATATTTT.

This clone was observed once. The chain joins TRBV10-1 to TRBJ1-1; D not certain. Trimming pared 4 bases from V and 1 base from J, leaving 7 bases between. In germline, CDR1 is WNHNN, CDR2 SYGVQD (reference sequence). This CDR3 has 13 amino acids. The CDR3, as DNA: TGCGCCAGCAGTGTTCGCGAGAACACTGAAGCTTTCTTT. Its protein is CASSVRENTEAFF.

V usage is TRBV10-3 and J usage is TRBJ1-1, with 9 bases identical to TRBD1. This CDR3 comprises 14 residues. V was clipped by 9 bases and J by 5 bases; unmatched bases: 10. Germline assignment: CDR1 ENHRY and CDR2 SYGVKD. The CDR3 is CAISGTGRQTEAFF. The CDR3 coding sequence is TGTGCCATATCCGGGACAGGGAGGCAAACTGAAGCTTTCTTT.

The CDR3 DNA follows: TGTGCCAGCACCATACAACCCCTCTTGAACGACAATCAGCCCCAGCATTTT. Its translation: CASTIQPLLNDNQPQHF. The rearrangement links TRBV28 to TRBJ1-5; D not certain. Trimming left V 7 bases short and J 3 bases short, with 22 bases between. Germline assignment: CDR1 MDHEN and CDR2 SYDVKM. CDR3 length equals 17 residues. The entire variable domain, with the rest obtained from reference TRBV28 and TRBJ1-5, is as follows: DVKVTQSSRYLVKRTGEKVFLECVQDMDHENMFWYRQDPGLGLRLIYFSYDVKMKEKGDIPEGYSVSREKKERFSLILESASTNQTSMYLCASTIQPLLNDNQPQHFGDGTRLSIL.

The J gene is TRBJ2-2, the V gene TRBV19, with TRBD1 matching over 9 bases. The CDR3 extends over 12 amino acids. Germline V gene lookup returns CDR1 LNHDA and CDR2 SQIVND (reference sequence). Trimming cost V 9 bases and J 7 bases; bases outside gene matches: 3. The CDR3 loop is CASTGGIGELFF. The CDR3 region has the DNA TGTGCCAGCACAGGGGGCATCGGGGAGCTGTTTTTT.

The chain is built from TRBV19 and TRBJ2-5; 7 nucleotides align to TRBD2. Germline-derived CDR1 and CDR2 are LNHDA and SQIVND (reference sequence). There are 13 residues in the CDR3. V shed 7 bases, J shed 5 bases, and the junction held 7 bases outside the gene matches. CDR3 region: CASKVNGRETQYF. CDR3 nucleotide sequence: TGTGCCAGTAAGGTCAACGGGAGGGAGACCCAGTACTTC. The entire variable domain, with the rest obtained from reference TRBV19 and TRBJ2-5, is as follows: DGGITQSPKYLFRKEGQNVTLSCEQNLNHDAMYWYRQDPGQGLRLIYYSQIVNDFQKGDIAEGYSVSREKKESFPLTVTSAQKNPTAFYLCASKVNGRETQYFGPGTRLLVL.

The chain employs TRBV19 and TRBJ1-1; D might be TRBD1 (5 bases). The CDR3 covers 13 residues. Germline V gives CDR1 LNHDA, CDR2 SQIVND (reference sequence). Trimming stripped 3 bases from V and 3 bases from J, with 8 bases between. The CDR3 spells CASSIQGYTEAFF. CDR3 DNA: TGTGCCAGTAGTATTCAGGGATACACTGAAGCTTTCTTT.

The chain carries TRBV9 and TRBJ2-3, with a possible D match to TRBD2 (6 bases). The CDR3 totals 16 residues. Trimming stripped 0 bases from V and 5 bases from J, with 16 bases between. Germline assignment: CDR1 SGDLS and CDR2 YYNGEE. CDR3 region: CASSVGGPNSGDTQYF. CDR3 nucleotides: TGTGCCAGCAGCGTAGGTGGGCCAAATAGCGGAGATACGCAGTATTTT.

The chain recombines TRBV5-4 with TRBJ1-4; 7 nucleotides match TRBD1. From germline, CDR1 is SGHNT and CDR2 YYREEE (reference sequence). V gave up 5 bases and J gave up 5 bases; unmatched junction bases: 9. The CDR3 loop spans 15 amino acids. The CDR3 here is CASSIRDSLNEKLFF. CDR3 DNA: TGTGCCAGCAGTATCCGGGACAGTCTCAATGAAAAACTGTTTTTT. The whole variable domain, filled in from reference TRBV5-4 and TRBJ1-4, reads ETGVTQSPTHLIKTRGQQVTLRCSSQSGHNTVSWYQQALGQGPQFIFQYYREEENGRGNFPPRFSGLQFPNYSSELNVNALELDDSALYLCASSIRDSLNEKLFFGSGTQLSVL.